This TCR beta chain appears in the sequencing data of a study of control samples from healthy donors and cancer patients. Assay used: immunoSEQ multiplex PCR; TCRdb lists only in-frame clones, some missing. Its table lists under 200,000 clones. The CDR3 covers 14 residues. The V and J ends lost 5 bases and 1 base respectively, with 10 bases between them. Germline CDR1 is MNHEY and CDR2 is SMNVEV (reference sequence). The sequence derives from a woman in her twenties or thirties in good health. Input material: blood. The rearrangement joins TRBV27 to TRBJ2-3; no clear D. Written as DNA, the CDR3 is TGTGCCAGCAGTCCCTTCGCGGGCACAGATACGCAGTATTTT. As protein: CASSPFAGTDTQYF.